What follows are 9 T cell receptor beta chains derived from one specimen sequenced in a study of blood T cell repertoires in COVID-19. Clones were read by immunoSEQ multiplex PCR, and TCRdb kept only the in-frame ones, dropping some. The table lists around 100,000 clones, 87% of them singletons. The material sequenced was peripheral blood. These receptors came from a woman in her thirties with acute or convalescent COVID-19.

V is TRBV6-5 and J is TRBJ1-1; the D is unclear. Germline V gene sequence: CDR1 MNHEY, CDR2 SVGAGI. Trimming cost V 6 bases and J 8 bases, with 7 bases left between them. The CDR3 sequence is 10 residues long. The CDR3, as DNA: TGTGCCAGCAGAGACATGGAAGCTTTCTTT. Protein product: CASRDMEAFF.

This clone was found a few times. This specimen includes other DNA sequences encoding the same CDR3. The gene calls are TRBV18 and TRBJ1-5; perhaps TRBD1 as D (5 bases). The V gene's germline CDR1 is KGHSH and CDR2 LQKENI. There are 15 residues in the CDR3. V lost 2 bases and J lost 2, with 10 bases in between. CDR3: CASSPDRGGNQPQHF. The CDR3 DNA reads TGTGCCAGCTCACCAGACAGAGGAGGCAATCAGCCCCAGCATTTT.

V is TRBV7-9 and J is TRBJ2-7; TRBD1 matches 9 bases. Trimming removed 5 bases from V and 2 bases from J; junction bases left unmatched: 10. CDR3 length: 16 residues. In germline, CDR1 is SEHNR, CDR2 FQNEAQ (reference sequence). The chain's CDR3 is CASSPGAGTGPYEQYF. The CDR3 nucleotides are TGTGCCAGCAGCCCTGGCGCCGGGACAGGGCCCTACGAGCAGTACTTC.

The chain recombines TRBV10-2 with TRBJ1-5; D is possibly TRBD1 (6 bases). Germline CDR1 reads WSHSY; CDR2 reads SAAADI. Trimming stripped 10 bases from V and 6 bases from J, with 22 bases between. This CDR3 contains 15 residues. CDR3 sequence reads: CANSRNRDRAQPQHF. CDR3 coding DNA: TGCGCCAATTCAAGGAACAGGGATCGAGCTCAGCCCCAGCATTTT.

The V gene is TRBV30, the J gene TRBJ1-6; D is unresolved. The germline CDR1 and CDR2 sequences are GTSNPN and SVGIG (reference sequence). This CDR3 spans 12 amino acids. Trimming stripped 3 bases from V and 8 bases from J, with 8 bases between. CDR3 nucleotides: TGTGCCTGGAGCCGGGAGGATTCACCCCTCCACTTT. Its protein is CAWSREDSPLHF.

The chain joins TRBV4-1 to TRBJ1-3; D not certain. Per germline, CDR1 MGHRA and CDR2 YSYEKL. There are 12 residues in the CDR3. Trimming stripped 4 bases from V and 4 bases from J, with 5 bases between. The CDR3 DNA follows: TGCGCCAGCAGCCCGGAGGGAAACACCATATATTTT. Translating it yields CASSPEGNTIYF.

The V gene is TRBV20-1, the J gene TRBJ1-2; the D is unclear. The germline V gene has CDR1 DFQATT and CDR2 SNEGSKA (reference sequence). This CDR3 contains 11 residues. Written as DNA, the CDR3 is TGCATGGCGGGAGGTAACTATGGCTACACCTTC. It translates to CMAGGNYGYTF.

The chain is built from TRBV11-2 and TRBJ2-3; 11 positions agree with TRBD2. This CDR3 is 18 amino acids long. The germline gives CDR1 SGHAT, CDR2 FQNNGV. The V gene end was trimmed by 6 bases and the J gene end by 2 bases; junction bases not matched to a gene: 13. CDR3 sequence reads: CASSYIAGGISTTDTQYF. The CDR3 DNA is TGTGCCAGCAGTTATATAGCGGGGGGGATTTCAACCACAGATACGCAGTATTTT.

This chain connects TRBV11-1 to TRBJ1-2; D gene ambiguous. CDR1 and CDR2 (germline): SGHAT, FQDESV (reference sequence). V dropped 6 bases and J dropped 7 bases, with 15 bases sitting between them. The CDR3 consists of 13 residues. CDR3 region: CASRPSSRAGYTF. The CDR3 bases are TGTGCCAGCAGGCCCTCATCGAGGGCTGGCTACACCTTC.